The present T cell receptor beta chain was sequenced within a study of blood T cell repertoires in COVID-19. Clones were read by immunoSEQ multiplex PCR, and TCRdb kept only the in-frame ones, dropping some. The sample holds about 200,000 clones, around 79% seen once. This TCR was recovered from a woman in her forties with COVID-19, enrolled during active disease. The sample comprised peripheral blood.

CDR3 in amino acids: CASSLRTGGRAEAFF. For the CDR3, the DNA is TGTGCCAGCAGCTTAAGAACGGGGGGGAGGGCTGAAGCTTTCTTT. The chain uses TRBV11-2 and TRBJ1-1; tentatively, D is TRBD1 (5 bases). The CDR3 has 15 amino acids. The V and J ends lost 2 bases and 6 bases respectively, with 16 bases between them. Germline CDR1 is SGHAT and CDR2 is FQNNGV.